The 15 T cell receptor beta chains below were found in one sample sequenced in a study of blood T cell repertoires in COVID-19. The assay was immunoSEQ multiplex PCR, and TCRdb's table has in-frame clones only and misses some. The data contain around 100,000 clones, 70% to 90% of them singletons. The material sequenced was peripheral blood. The receptor set was obtained from a man aged 45 to 65 with active COVID-19.

At least ten counts were recorded for this clone. The chain carries TRBV20-1 and TRBJ2-3, with 12 bases lining up with TRBD2. The junction had 11 bases not matched to a gene; V was cut back by 3 bases and J by 7 bases. The CDR3 covers 16 residues. CDR1 DFQATT and CDR2 SNEGSKA come from the germline V gene (reference sequence). In DNA form, the CDR3 reads TGCAGTGCTAGTGGCCCGGGACTAGCGGGTCAAAATACGCAGTATTTT. Protein: CSASGPGLAGQNTQYF.

The chain uses TRBV7-9 and TRBJ1-2, with 7 bases lining up with TRBD1. The CDR3 is 15 amino acids. The germline V gene has CDR1 SEHNR and CDR2 FQNEAQ (reference sequence). V was pared by 2 bases and J by 6 bases, with 9 bases of the junction left unmatched. CDR3 protein: CASSLKGTAKHGYTF. The CDR3 DNA sequence: TGTGCCAGCAGCTTAAAGGGGACAGCCAAACATGGCTACACCTTC.

This clone was observed once. This chain links TRBV5-5 with TRBJ2-7, with a weak D call TRBD2 (5 bases). Deletions cut 1 base from V and 4 bases from J, with 15 bases between. The length of the CDR3 is 15 residues. CDR1 and CDR2 from the germline V gene are SGHKS and YYEKEE (reference sequence). The CDR3: CASSLFPGPGYEQYF. CDR3 nucleotide sequence: TGTGCCAGCAGCTTGTTCCCCGGGCCGGGATACGAGCAGTACTTC.

V gene TRBV6-1 combines with J gene TRBJ2-1; tentative D call: TRBD2 (5 bases). With 0 bases removed from V and 15 bases from J, the gap between germline ends came to 15 bases. Germline V lookup: CDR1 MNHNS, CDR2 SASEGT. The CDR3 spans 13 residues. CDR3: CASSEALVYGLFF. The CDR3 DNA sequence: TGTGCCAGCAGTGAAGCTTTGGTGTATGGACTGTTCTTC.

The V call is TRBV11-1, the J call TRBJ2-7, with TRBD2 as a possible D gene (7 bases). The CDR3 is 13 amino acids. Germline V CDR1 and CDR2: SGHAT, FQDESV (reference sequence). V dropped 3 bases and J dropped 7 bases, with 13 bases sitting between them. CDR3: CASSFAGANEQYF. DNA for the CDR3: TGTGCCAGCAGCTTCGCGGGGGCGAATGAGCAGTACTTC.

This sequence joins TRBV11-3 and TRBJ2-5; 8 bases match TRBD1. V shed 5 bases and J 4 bases; nucleotides not matched to a gene: 3. The germline V gene encodes CDR1 SGHNT and CDR2 YENEEA. This CDR3 comprises 13 residues. The CDR3 DNA is TGTGCCAGCAGCCTGGACAGGGCAGAGACCCAGTACTTC. Protein product: CASSLDRAETQYF. Complete variable domain (other parts from reference TRBV11-3 and TRBJ2-5): EAGVVQSPRYKIIEKKQPVAFWCNPISGHNTLYWYLQNLGQGPELLIRYENEEAVDDSQLPKDRFSAERLKGVDSTLKIQPAELGDSAVYLCASSLDRAETQYFGPGTRLLVL.

The chain carries TRBV9 and TRBJ2-1; 9 bases agree with TRBD2. V dropped 2 bases and J dropped 4; count of bases not matched to a gene: 4. Germline values: CDR1 SGDLS, CDR2 YYNGEE. CDR3 length: 15 amino acids. The CDR3 region has the DNA TGTGCCAGCAGCGTTGGGACTAGCATTTACAATGAGCAGTTCTTC. It is translated as CASSVGTSIYNEQFF.

This chain connects TRBV29-1 to TRBJ1-4, with no clear D. CDR3 size: 14 residues. V was clipped by 3 bases and J by 4 bases, with 12 bases between them. The germline V gene encodes CDR1 SQVTM and CDR2 ANQGSEA. In DNA, the CDR3 is TGCAGCGTTGAGGGCGCGCTGGATAATGAAAAACTGTTTTTT. Protein product: CSVEGALDNEKLFF. The full variable domain, with the rest looked up from reference TRBV29-1 and TRBJ1-4, is SAVISQKPSRDICQRGTSLTIQCQVDSQVTMMFWYRQQPGQSLTLIATANQGSEATYESGFVIDKFPISRPNLTFSTLTVSNMSPEDSSIYLCSVEGALDNEKLFFGSGTQLSVL.

The J gene is TRBJ2-1, the V gene TRBV5-1; 14 nucleotides match TRBD2. Germline CDR1 is SGHRS and CDR2 is YFSETQ. This CDR3 contains 18 residues. Losses at the gene ends were 4 bases for V and 0 bases for J; bases not matched to a gene: 6. CDR3 sequence: CASSRGLAGDLSYNEQFF. In DNA, the CDR3 is TGCGCCAGCAGCAGGGGACTAGCGGGGGACCTCTCCTACAATGAGCAGTTCTTC.

This chain links TRBV19 with TRBJ2-1; D call uncertain. The germline gives CDR1 LNHDA, CDR2 SQIVND (reference sequence). Between the trimmed V and J ends, which lost 3 bases and 6 bases, there was a span of 9 bases. The CDR3 extends over 13 amino acids. The CDR3 protein is CASSIQATNEQFF. The DNA of the CDR3 is TGTGCCAGTAGTATTCAAGCGACCAATGAGCAGTTCTTC.

This clone was seen just once. The chain is built from TRBV5-1 and TRBJ1-1, with 9 bases aligning to TRBD1. The CDR3 is 14 residues long. V shed 4 bases and J 11 bases; nucleotides not matched to a gene: 12. Germline V gene data show CDR1 as SGHRS and CDR2 as YFSETQ. CDR3 loop: CASSARTGEKIAFF. The CDR3 nucleotides read TGCGCCAGCAGCGCCCGGACAGGGGAGAAGATTGCTTTCTTT.

This clone was observed a handful of times. V and J are TRBV15 and TRBJ1-5; 7 bases line up with TRBD1. Trimming cost V 7 bases and J 0 bases; bases outside gene matches: 6. There are 15 residues in the CDR3. Germline V gives CDR1 LNHNV, CDR2 YYDKDF (reference sequence). CDR3 bases: TGTGCCACCAATAAAGGGACAGCTAGCAATCAGCCCCAGCATTTT. Its translation is CATNKGTASNQPQHF.

The chain combines TRBV4-1 with TRBJ1-2, with 7 positions matching TRBD1. Germline V gene sequence: CDR1 MGHRA, CDR2 YSYEKL. V was clipped by 3 bases and J by 4 bases; unmatched bases: 5. This CDR3 has 14 amino acids. For the CDR3, the DNA is TGCGCCAGCAGCCAGACAGGGATGAGCTATGGCTACACCTTC. It encodes CASSQTGMSYGYTF.

The chain has TRBV10-3 and TRBJ2-3; 7 nucleotides match TRBD2. CDR1 and CDR2 from the germline V gene are ENHRY and SYGVKD. The CDR3 is 16 amino acids. Losses at the gene ends were 4 bases for V and 1 base for J; bases not matched to a gene: 8. CDR3 residues: CAISVGSGVGTDTQYF. CDR3 sequence (DNA): TGTGCCATCAGTGTCGGGAGCGGGGTCGGCACAGATACGCAGTATTTT.

This chain joins TRBV9 and TRBJ2-3; 9 positions match TRBD2. CDR3 size: 15 residues. V lost 0 bases, J lost 6 bases, and 5 bases stayed unmatched. Germline values: CDR1 SGDLS, CDR2 YYNGEE. In DNA form, the CDR3 reads TGTGCCAGCAGCGTAGCACTAGCGGGTGGCGATACGCAGTATTTT. Its protein is CASSVALAGGDTQYF. Drawing the rest from reference TRBV9 and TRBJ2-3, the complete variable domain is DSGVTQTPKHLITATGQRVTLRCSPRSGDLSVYWYQQSLDQGLQFLIQYYNGEERAKGNILERFSAQQFPDLHSELNLSSLELGDSALYFCASSVALAGGDTQYFGPGTRLTVL.